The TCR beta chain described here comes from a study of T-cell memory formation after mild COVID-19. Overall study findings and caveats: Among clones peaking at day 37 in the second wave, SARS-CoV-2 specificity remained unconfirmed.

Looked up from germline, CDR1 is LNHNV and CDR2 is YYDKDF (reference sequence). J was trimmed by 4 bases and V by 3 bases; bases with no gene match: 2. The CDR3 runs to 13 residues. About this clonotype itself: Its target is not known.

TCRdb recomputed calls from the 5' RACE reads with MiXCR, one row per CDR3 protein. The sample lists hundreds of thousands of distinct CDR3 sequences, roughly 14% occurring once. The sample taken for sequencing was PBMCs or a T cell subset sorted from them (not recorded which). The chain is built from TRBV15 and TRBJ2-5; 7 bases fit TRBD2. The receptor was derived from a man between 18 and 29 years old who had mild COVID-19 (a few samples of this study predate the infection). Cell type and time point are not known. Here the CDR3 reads CATSSGRGETQYF. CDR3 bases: TGTGCCACCAGCAGTGGGAGGGGAGAGACCCAGTACTTC. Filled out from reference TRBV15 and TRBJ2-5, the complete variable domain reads DAMVIQNPRYQVTQFGKPVTLSCSQTLNHNVMYWYQQKSSQAPKLLFHYYDKDFNNEADTPDNFQSRRPNTSFCFLDIRSPGLGDTAMYLCATSSGRGETQYFGPGTRLLVL.